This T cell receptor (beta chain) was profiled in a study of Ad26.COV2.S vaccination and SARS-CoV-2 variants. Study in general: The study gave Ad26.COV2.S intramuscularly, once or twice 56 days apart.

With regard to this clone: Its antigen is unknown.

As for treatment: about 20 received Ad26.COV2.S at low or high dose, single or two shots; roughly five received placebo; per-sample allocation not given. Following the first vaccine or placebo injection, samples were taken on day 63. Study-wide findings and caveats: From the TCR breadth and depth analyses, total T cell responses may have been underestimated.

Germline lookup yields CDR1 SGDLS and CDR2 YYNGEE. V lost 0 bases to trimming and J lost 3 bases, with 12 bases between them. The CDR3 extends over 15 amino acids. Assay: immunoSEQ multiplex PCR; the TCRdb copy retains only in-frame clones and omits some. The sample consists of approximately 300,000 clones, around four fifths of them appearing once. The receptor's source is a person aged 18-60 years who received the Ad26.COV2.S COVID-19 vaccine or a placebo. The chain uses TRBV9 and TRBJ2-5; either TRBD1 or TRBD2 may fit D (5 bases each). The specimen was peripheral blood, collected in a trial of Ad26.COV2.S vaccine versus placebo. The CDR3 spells CASSVGLGVEETQYF. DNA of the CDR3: TGTGCCAGCAGCGTAGGGCTGGGGGTGGAAGAGACCCAGTACTTC.